This T cell receptor beta chain was recorded in a study of neoadjuvant anti-PD-1 for oral cavity cancer. The CDR3 runs to 14 residues. After removal of 2 bases from V and 1 base from J, the junction contained 4 bases not matched to a gene. Germline V gene data show CDR1 as GTSNPN and CDR2 as SVGIG (reference sequence). Only in-frame clones appear in the TCRdb table, and some are missing; sequencing was by immunoSEQ multiplex PCR. The sample consists of fewer than 11,000 clones, under 75% of them appearing once. Time point given: after neoadjuvant nivolumab, at surgical resection. The chain employs TRBV30 and TRBJ1-1; 7 nucleotides align to TRBD1. The sequenced sample was tumor tissue, obtained after nivolumab (anti-PD-1) treatment. This TCR came from a person between 40 and 85 years old with oral cavity squamous cell carcinoma. In DNA form, the CDR3 reads TGTGCCTGGAGTCCGGGACAGCAGAACACTGAAGCTTTCTTT. Amino acids: CAWSPGQQNTEAFF.